The rows below give T cell receptor beta chains drawn from one sample of a study of blood T cells in healthy people across ages. TCRdb reprocessed the 5' RACE reads via MiXCR and lists one record per CDR3 protein. The data show 850,000 to 1,300,000 distinct CDR3 sequences, with 40% to 45% seen just once and 15% to 20% held by the top ten. Sequencing used blood. The source is a woman in her sixties or seventies in good health. Both conserved end residues are part of each CDR3. D genes are given only for firm matches. For some rows the clone size is stated as once, few or many, or as a class when expanded; others skip it.

V,D,size,J,DNA,CDR3
TRBV27,TRBD2,few,TRBJ2-7,TGTGCCAGCAGTTTTTTGCTAGCGGGAGGGCCGTACGAGCAGTACTTC,CASSFLLAGGPYEQYF
TRBV4-2,.,.,TRBJ2-7,TGTGCCAGCAGCCAAGACCATCTAACGGGAGCCGAGCAGTACTTC,CASSQDHLTGAEQYF
TRBV9,TRBD2,.,TRBJ2-1,TGTGCCAGCAGCGTAGTCGCGGGAGGGTCCTACAATGAGCAGTTCTTC,CASSVVAGGSYNEQFF
TRBV6-4,.,.,TRBJ2-5,TGTGCCAGCAGTGACGGGGACGGAGGCTACAATGAGCAGTACTTC,CASSDGDGGYNEQYF
TRBV12-3/TRBV12-4,.,.,TRBJ2-7,TGTGCCAGCAGTTCGCCACTAGGCAATGAGCAGTACTTC,CASSSPLGNEQYF
TRBV5-4,.,few,TRBJ1-2,TGTGCCAGCAGCTGGGGCCTGACAGTCTACACCTTC,CASSWGLTVYTF
TRBV20-1,TRBD1,.,TRBJ1-1,TGCAGTGCTACCGGGGAGGGGGCGACTGAAGCTTTCTTT,CSATGEGATEAFF
TRBV7-3,TRBD2,.,TRBJ2-1,TGTGCCAGCAGCTTATTGACTAGCCCCTACAATGAGCAGTTCTTC,CASSLLTSPYNEQFF
TRBV12-3/TRBV12-4,TRBD1,.,TRBJ1-5,TGTGCCAGCAGTCCCGGACAGGGGTTAAGTCAGCCCCTGCATTTT,CASSPGQGLSQPLHF
TRBV10-3,TRBD1,.,TRBJ2-7,TGTGCCATCAGTCCTACCCTAGGACAGGGAAGTCTAACTACGGGCGAGCAGTACTTC,CAISPTLGQGSLTTGEQYF
TRBV6-5,.,few,TRBJ2-1,TGTGCCAGCAGTAACCGACGGAGCTCCTACAATGAGCAGTTCTTC,CASSNRRSSYNEQFF
TRBV6-6,TRBD2,.,TRBJ2-2,TGTGCCAGCAGCCATAGCGGGAGGGGTACCACCGGGGAGCTGTTTTTT,CASSHSGRGTTGELFF
TRBV30,.,.,TRBJ2-7,TGTGCCTGGATCTCCGTGCGAGCGGACTCCTACGAGCAGTACTTC,CAWISVRADSYEQYF
TRBV20-1,TRBD1,.,TRBJ2-5,TGCAGTGTCATCCCGACAGGGGTGGGGGAGCAGTACTTC,CSVIPTGVGEQYF
TRBV9,.,few,TRBJ2-7,TGTGCCAGCAGCGTCGGGCGGGGACCTGGGTACGAGCAGTACTTC,CASSVGRGPGYEQYF
TRBV28,TRBD1,.,TRBJ1-2,TGTGCCAGCAGTTTATTAGGACAGGGATCAGTAGATGGCTACACCTTC,CASSLLGQGSVDGYTF
TRBV20-1,.,few,TRBJ2-5,TGCAGTGCTCCTGCGGGGGCCAATACGGGGACCCAGTACTTC,CSAPAGANTGTQYF
TRBV9,TRBD2,.,TRBJ2-1,TGTACCAGCAGCGACCGACTAGCCAATGAGCAGTTCTTC,CTSSDRLANEQFF
TRBV13,.,few,TRBJ2-4,TGTGCCAGCAGCTTAGGATTAGGGCCTATGGAGCAGTACTTC,CASSLGLGPMEQYF
TRBV4-1,.,few,TRBJ2-1,TGCGCCAGCAGCCAAGTTGGAAAGGGGTCAAGTTACTATGAGCAGTTCTTC,CASSQVGKGSSYYEQFF
TRBV6-1,.,.,TRBJ1-1,TGTGCCAGCCCCGAGGCCAGGAACACTGAAGCTTTCTTT,CASPEARNTEAFF
TRBV4-2,TRBD1,few,TRBJ1-6,TGTGCCAGCAGCCAAGAGACAGGGAGGGTTAATTCACCCCTCCACTTT,CASSQETGRVNSPLHF
TRBV15,.,.,TRBJ2-1,TGTGCCGCCAGCAGAGACACCCCCACTGACAATGAGCAGTTCTTC,CAASRDTPTDNEQFF
TRBV20-1,.,few,TRBJ2-7,TGCAGTGCTAGCCAGGGTATGGGAAACGAGCAGTACTTC,CSASQGMGNEQYF
TRBV5-1,.,few,TRBJ2-5,TGCGCCAGCAGCTCGCTGGGGGGCGTCGAGACCCAGTACTTC,CASSSLGGVETQYF
TRBV7-7,.,.,TRBJ2-5,TGTGCCAGCAGCTTAGACGTCGGGGGAAAGACCCAGTACTTC,CASSLDVGGKTQYF
TRBV18,.,few,TRBJ2-3,TGTGCCAGCTCACCAGGACGAGGCCGCACAGATACGCAGTATTTT,CASSPGRGRTDTQYF
TRBV4-1,TRBD1,.,TRBJ2-1,TGCGCCAGCAGCCAAGTTGACAGGGGGCGCGATGAGCAGTTCTTC,CASSQVDRGRDEQFF
TRBV5-6,TRBD2,.,TRBJ2-7,TGTGCCAGCAGTCCCGGTGGGCTAGCGGGAGGTCCCTACGAGCAGTACTTC,CASSPGGLAGGPYEQYF
TRBV29-1,TRBD2,many,TRBJ2-1,TGCAGCGTACCGGGACTAGCCCCCACTGAGCAGTTCTTC,CSVPGLAPTEQFF
TRBV18,TRBD1,few,TRBJ1-5,TGTGCCAGCTCGCCGGGACAGTTGAATCAGCCCCAGCATTTT,CASSPGQLNQPQHF
TRBV9,TRBD2,.,TRBJ2-1,TGTGCCAGCAGCGTAGATTCTGGGACGGGGGGGCAGTTCTTC,CASSVDSGTGGQFF
TRBV6-2/TRBV6-3,.,few,TRBJ2-7,TGTGCCAGCAGAATACAGGGACGAGGCGAGCAGTACTTC,CASRIQGRGEQYF
TRBV24-1,.,.,TRBJ1-5,TGTGCCACCAGTGTGGCGGGGGGGAGCAATCAGCCCCAGCATTTT,CATSVAGGSNQPQHF
TRBV5-1,.,few,TRBJ1-5,TGCGCCAGCAGCTTGGGGGACCCACGGAATCAGCCCCAGCATTTT,CASSLGDPRNQPQHF
TRBV7-8,TRBD2,.,TRBJ2-1,TGTGCCAGCAGCCCACCCGCACTAGCGGGGGGTGAGCAGTTCTTC,CASSPPALAGGEQFF
TRBV6-5,TRBD1,.,TRBJ1-2,TGTGCCAGCAGTCCGACAGGGAGACTCTATGGCTACACCTTC,CASSPTGRLYGYTF
TRBV7-2,.,few,TRBJ1-4,TGTGCCAGCAGCTTAAGGGGATGGTCTTTGAAAAAACTGTTTTTT,CASSLRGWSLKKLFF
TRBV5-1,.,many,TRBJ2-2,TGTGCCAGCAGCTATAACACCGGGGAGCTGTTTTTT,CASSYNTGELFF
TRBV11-2,.,few,TRBJ2-3,TGTGCCAGCAGTTTAGCCGAACTTAGCACAGATACGCAGTATTTT,CASSLAELSTDTQYF
TRBV11-2,.,.,TRBJ1-4,TGTGCCAGCAGCCGGCACGGTCAGGGTAATGAAAAACTGTTTTTT,CASSRHGQGNEKLFF
TRBV27,.,few,TRBJ2-7,TGTGCCAGCAGTGGGCCCATGGGCCCGCACTACGAGCAGTACTTC,CASSGPMGPHYEQYF
TRBV11-2,TRBD2,once,TRBJ2-7,TGTGCCAGCAGCTTGGAACCGGCGGGAGGGCCCTGGGAGCAGTACTTC,CASSLEPAGGPWEQYF
TRBV7-9,TRBD2,.,TRBJ2-5,TGTGCCAGCAGCCCCCCGCCCACTAGCGGGAGTTCCTACAATGAGCAGTACTTC,CASSPPPTSGSSYNEQYF
TRBV7-9,.,.,TRBJ1-2,TGTGCCAGCAGCCGCGGGACACTCTATGGCTACACCTTC,CASSRGTLYGYTF
TRBV7-4,.,few,TRBJ2-7,TGTGCCAGCAGCTTAGCCCCGCCCCAGGGTGCCTACGAGCAGTACTTC,CASSLAPPQGAYEQYF
TRBV20-1,.,.,TRBJ1-5,TGCAGTGCTAGGAGGGCCGATCAGCCCCAGCATTTT,CSARRADQPQHF